These 19 T cell receptor beta chains came from one sample sequenced in a study of early T cells in non-severe SARS-CoV-2 infection. TCRdb independently ran MiXCR on the 5' RACE reads; one entry per CDR3 protein. The data hold 50,000 to 70,000 distinct CDR3 sequences, with about 10% observed a single time. Sequenced input: whole blood. The receptor source for this set is an adult who was a healthcare worker with PCR-confirmed SARS-CoV-2 infection or an uninfected control (not recorded which).

In its sample, this clonotype was seen many times. This chain uses TRBV7-8 with TRBJ2-7; D uncertain. The CDR3 length is 12 residues. Between the trimmed V and J ends, which lost 4 bases and 2 bases, there was a span of 6 bases. Germline V gives CDR1 SGHVS, CDR2 FQNEAQ. The CDR3 reads CASSSRPYEQYF. The CDR3 coding sequence is TGTGCCAGCAGCTCCCGGCCCTACGAGCAGTACTTC.

At least ten counts were recorded for this clonotype. The chain employs TRBV30 and TRBJ2-2; 7 positions match TRBD1. This CDR3 contains 15 residues. J was trimmed by 1 base and V by 2 bases; bases with no gene match: 4. CDR1 GTSNPN and CDR2 SVGIG come from the germline V gene (reference sequence). Here the CDR3 reads CAWSWAGGNTGELFF. CDR3 bases: TGTGCCTGGAGTTGGGCAGGGGGGAACACCGGGGAGCTGTTTTTT.

This clonotype was observed many times. This chain uses TRBV11-1 with TRBJ2-1; TRBD1 matches 9 bases. CDR3 length: 14 residues. Per the germline V gene, CDR1 is SGHAT and CDR2 is FQDESV (reference sequence). With 5 bases clipped from V and 9 bases from J, the junction kept 8 bases outside the gene matches. The CDR3 DNA is TGTGCCAGCAGCACTCGGACAGGGGACGGTGAGCAGTTCTTC. Protein: CASSTRTGDGEQFF.

The CDR3 is CSARALEGADTQYF. The DNA of the CDR3 is TGCAGTGCTAGAGCCCTGGAGGGTGCAGATACGCAGTATTTT. The rearrangement uses TRBV20-1 and TRBJ2-3, with D maybe TRBD2 (6 bases). The CDR3 is 14 residues long. Trimming left V 1 base short and J 4 bases short, with 12 bases between. Germline V lookup: CDR1 DFQATT, CDR2 SNEGSKA (reference sequence).

The CDR3 sequence: CASSLLAGGMDTQYF. The CDR3 nucleotides are TGTGCCAGCAGTCTACTAGCGGGAGGGATGGATACGCAGTATTTT. This chain connects TRBV7-2 to TRBJ2-3; 13 nucleotides match TRBD2. This CDR3 contains 15 residues. Per the germline V gene, CDR1 is SGHTA and CDR2 is FQGNSA. Unmatched junction bases numbered 6, after V lost 6 bases and J lost 6 bases.

This clonotype appeared many times. One end of the junction does not line up with germline, which may come from a read error. The V call is TRBV7-7, the J call TRBJ2-2, with a tentative D call TRBD1 (6 bases). This CDR3 has 13 residues. CDR1 and CDR2 (germline): SSHAT, FNYEAQ (reference sequence). The CDR3 protein is CASSLEWGPELFF. The CDR3, as DNA: TGTGCTAGCAGCTTAGAATGGGGGCCCGAGCTGTTTTTT.

This clonotype was recorded many times. The chain recombines TRBV29-1 with TRBJ1-2; D unresolved. The V gene's germline CDR1 is SQVTM and CDR2 ANQGSEA. CDR3 length: 11 amino acids. Trimming pared 0 bases from V and 10 bases from J, leaving 9 bases between. The CDR3 sequence is CSVEEGLYYTF. CDR3 in DNA: TGCAGCGTTGAAGAAGGGCTCTACTACACCTTC.

This clonotype has ten or more counts. The chain recombines TRBV5-6 with TRBJ2-7, with no clear D. The V gene's germline CDR1 is SGHDT and CDR2 YYEEEE. V dropped 3 bases and J dropped 5 bases, with 21 bases sitting between them. The CDR3 runs to 16 residues. The CDR3 reads CASSSWALQASDEQYF. The CDR3, as DNA: TGTGCCAGCAGCTCTTGGGCCCTGCAGGCATCTGACGAGCAGTACTTC.

This clonotype was observed a handful of times. For the CDR3, the DNA is TGCAGTGCACCGAACAGGGGGCGAAGCTATGGCTACACCTTC. Translating gives CSAPNRGRSYGYTF. The rearrangement links TRBV20-1 to TRBJ1-2, with TRBD1 identical over 9 bases. This CDR3 has 14 amino acids. Per germline, CDR1 DFQATT and CDR2 SNEGSKA (reference sequence). V lost 6 bases, J lost 4 bases, and 9 bases stayed unmatched.

This clonotype is deemed medium-sized. This chain joins TRBV27 and TRBJ1-5; D uncertain. CDR1 is MNHEY and CDR2 is SMNVEV in the germline V gene (reference sequence). CDR3 length equals 14 residues. The V and J ends lost 8 bases and 1 base respectively, with 12 bases between them. The CDR3, as DNA: TGTGCCAGCTCTGAAAGGGCAAGCAATCAGCCCCAGCATTTT. It is translated as CASSERASNQPQHF.

This clonotype came up a few times. J is TRBJ2-5 and V is TRBV12-5; D ambiguous. The CDR3 has 16 amino acids. V gave up 6 bases and J gave up 0 bases, with 17 bases separating them. Germline V CDR1 and CDR2: LGHNT, FRNRAP. CDR3 sequence (DNA): TGTGCTAGTGGGCATCCCCTCGGACGGAACCAAGAGACCCAGTACTTC. This gives the protein CASGHPLGRNQETQYF.

This clonotype was detected many times. CDR3 region: CASSPNTGGYTF. In DNA, the CDR3 is TGTGCCAGCAGCCCAAACACAGGTGGCTACACCTTC. The gene calls are TRBV7-9 and TRBJ1-2; tentative D call: TRBD1 (5 bases). The CDR3 is 12 amino acids. Germline lookup yields CDR1 SEHNR and CDR2 FQNEAQ (reference sequence). Trimming cost V 5 bases and J 7 bases, with 11 bases left between them. Looking up the rest from reference TRBV7-9 and TRBJ1-2 gives the full variable domain: DTGVSQNPRHKITKRGQNVTFRCDPISEHNRLYWYRQTLGQGPEFLTYFQNEAQLEKSRLLSDRFSAERPKGSFSTLEIQRTEQGDSAMYLCASSPNTGGYTFGSGTRLTVV.

This clonotype showed up just a few times. The chain couples TRBV29-1 to TRBJ1-1; D gene unclear. The CDR3 is made up of 13 amino acids. Trimming took off 3 bases at V and 0 bases at J, with 8 bases between the two ends. Germline V gene data show CDR1 as SQVTM and CDR2 as ANQGSEA. The CDR3 sequence: CSVDNGVNTEAFF. The CDR3 nucleotides are TGCAGCGTTGACAATGGGGTGAACACTGAAGCTTTCTTT.

Many counts were recorded for this clonotype. The rearrangement links TRBV27 to TRBJ2-1, with 7 positions matching TRBD1. This CDR3 region has 17 residues. J was trimmed by 2 bases and V by 5 bases; bases with no gene match: 12. Germline assignment: CDR1 MNHEY and CDR2 SMNVEV (reference sequence). For the CDR3, the DNA is TGTGCCAGCAGTCCCACAAAACAGGGGCCAGCCTACAATGAGCAGTTCTTC. Its protein is CASSPTKQGPAYNEQFF.

In this sample, this clonotype turned up a few times. The chain has TRBV9 and TRBJ2-6; 7 positions agree with TRBD1. J was trimmed by 0 bases and V by 7 bases; bases with no gene match: 7. Germline loops: CDR1 SGDLS, CDR2 YYNGEE. The CDR3 has 16 residues. CDR3 nucleotides: TGTGCCAGCCAGCCGGGACAGAGCTCTGGGGCCAACGTCCTGACTTTC. Translation: CASQPGQSSGANVLTF.

This clonotype was counted at least ten times. The chain carries TRBV30 and TRBJ2-7; D tentatively fits TRBD1 or TRBD2 (5 bases each). The CDR3 has 14 amino acids. Trimming cost V 1 base and J 8 bases, with 18 bases left between them. Germline CDR1 reads GTSNPN; CDR2 reads SVGIG (reference sequence). As DNA, the CDR3 is TGTGCCTGGAGTGCCTGGGACCTCCAGCAGCAGCAGTACTTC. Protein sequence: CAWSAWDLQQQQYF.

This sequence joins TRBV5-4 and TRBJ2-7; no firm D call. From germline, CDR1 is SGHNT and CDR2 YYREEE (reference sequence). With 4 bases removed from V and 0 bases from J, the gap between germline ends came to 5 bases. The CDR3 is 12 amino acids. CDR3: CASSGISYEQYF. CDR3 nucleotide sequence: TGTGCCAGCAGCGGCATCTCCTACGAGCAGTACTTC.

In this sample, this clonotype turned up many times. This chain joins TRBV7-3 and TRBJ2-3, with TRBD2 matching 8 bases. From germline, CDR1 is SGHTA and CDR2 FQGTGA. V gave up 1 base and J gave up 6 bases; unmatched junction bases: 6. This CDR3 region has 15 residues. The CDR3 DNA is TGTGCCAGCAGCTTAAAAGGGCCGGGAGGGGATACGCAGTATTTT. It specifies CASSLKGPGGDTQYF.

This clonotype was observed at least ten times. This chain joins TRBV7-9 and TRBJ2-4; D might be TRBD1 (5 bases). Germline lookup yields CDR1 SEHNR and CDR2 FQNEAQ (reference sequence). The CDR3 totals 18 residues. Between the trimmed V and J ends, which lost 0 bases and 0 bases, there was a span of 15 bases. The CDR3 coding sequence is TGTGCCAGCAGCTTAGCGCTGGGGCAGGGTCTAGCCAAAAACATTCAGTACTTC. Residues: CASSLALGQGLAKNIQYF.